This passage covers 22 T cell receptor beta chains from one sample sequenced in a study of blood T cell repertoires in COVID-19. Profiled with immunoSEQ multiplex PCR; TCRdb holds only in-frame clones, not every one. There are 350,000 to 400,000 clones in the sample; roughly 88% occur only once, and more than 0.85% lies in the top ten. Sequences were obtained from PBMCs or T cells enriched from blood (not recorded which). The receptors derive from a woman aged 25 to 39 with acute COVID-19.

The genes are TRBV5-1 and TRBJ1-2, with D possibly matching TRBD1 (6 bases). Trimming removed 0 bases from V and 3 bases from J, with 6 bases in between. CDR1 and CDR2 (germline): SGHRS, YFSETQ. This CDR3 region has 13 residues. The CDR3 here is CASSLDRDYGYTF. The CDR3 DNA reads TGCGCCAGCAGCTTGGACAGGGACTATGGCTACACCTTC.

J is TRBJ2-7 and V is TRBV27, with unresolved D. Germline CDR1 is MNHEY and CDR2 is SMNVEV (reference sequence). V was pared by 4 bases and J by 3 bases, with 10 bases between. The CDR3 contains 13 residues. The CDR3, as DNA: TGTGCCAGCAGTTCCGACACGAACTACGAGCAGTACTTC. This gives the protein CASSSDTNYEQYF.

V usage is TRBV6-1 and J usage is TRBJ2-3, with D maybe TRBD1 (5 bases). The CDR3 is 13 residues long. Trimming pared 3 bases from V and 6 bases from J, leaving 10 bases between. CDR1 and CDR2 from the germline V gene are MNHNS and SASEGT. Here the CDR3 reads CASSDRVGDTQYF. CDR3 nucleotide sequence: TGTGCCAGCAGTGACAGGGTTGGGGATACGCAGTATTTT.

J is TRBJ1-1 and V is TRBV9; D gene uncertain. The V gene's germline CDR1 is SGDLS and CDR2 YYNGEE. Trimming removed 6 bases at V and 1 base at J, with 10 bases between. CDR3 length: 13 amino acids. CDR3 sequence reads: CASTPYKNTEAFF. CDR3 nucleotides: TGTGCCAGCACCCCGTATAAGAACACTGAAGCTTTCTTT.

The genes are TRBV13 and TRBJ2-1, with TRBD1 as a possible D gene (5 bases). Germline-derived CDR1 and CDR2 are PRHDT and FYEKMQ (reference sequence). V was trimmed by 5 bases and J by 6 bases, leaving 11 bases between them. The CDR3 is 13 amino acids. The CDR3: CASSLTGRNEQFF. The CDR3 DNA sequence: TGTGCCAGCAGCCTAACAGGTCGCAATGAGCAGTTCTTC.

The V call is TRBV4-2, the J call TRBJ2-2; 10 bases match TRBD2. The ends lost 4 bases at V and 5 bases at J; junction bases unmatched: 7. The CDR3 extends over 16 amino acids. Germline CDR1 reads LGHNA; CDR2 reads YNFKEQ. The CDR3 region is CASSLLGTSVTGELFF. In DNA, the CDR3 is TGTGCCAGCAGCCTCCTCGGGACTAGCGTAACCGGGGAGCTGTTTTTT.

In its sample, this clone was seen a few times. The chain links TRBV7-9 to TRBJ1-1, with D perhaps TRBD1 (5 bases). The V and J ends lost 4 bases and 4 bases respectively, with 10 bases between them. The CDR3 spans 13 residues. The germline V gene has CDR1 SEHNR and CDR2 FQNEAQ (reference sequence). The DNA for the CDR3 is TGTGCCAGCAGCTCCGGGGGGGGCACTGAAGCTTTCTTT. It translates to CASSSGGGTEAFF.

The chain carries TRBV6-5 and TRBJ1-5; 7 nucleotides agree with TRBD1. This CDR3 region has 15 residues. V was pared by 5 bases and J by 6 bases, with 10 bases of the junction left unmatched. Germline CDR1 reads MNHEY; CDR2 reads SVGAGI. CDR3 amino acids: CASSIRTGEGQPQHF. CDR3 DNA sequence: TGTGCCAGCAGTATAAGGACAGGAGAAGGTCAGCCCCAGCATTTT.

The chain employs TRBV9 and TRBJ2-3, with 8 bases matching TRBD1. V was pared by 3 bases and J by 4 bases, with 7 bases of the junction left unmatched. From germline, CDR1 is SGDLS and CDR2 YYNGEE. The CDR3 covers 15 residues. The CDR3 loop reads CASSASGTGSDTQYF. CDR3 bases: TGTGCCAGCAGCGCCTCCGGGACAGGCTCAGATACGCAGTATTTT.

The chain recombines TRBV9 with TRBJ2-5; perhaps TRBD2 as D (6 bases). Trimming removed 4 bases at V and 4 bases at J, with 14 bases between. CDR1 is SGDLS and CDR2 is YYNGEE in the germline V gene. The CDR3 contains 14 residues. CDR3 amino acids: CASSPWGRRETQYF. In nucleotides, the CDR3 is TGTGCCAGCAGCCCCTGGGGGAGGAGAGAGACCCAGTACTTC.

The chain has TRBV28 and TRBJ1-2, with D perhaps matching TRBD1 (5 bases). Germline assignment: CDR1 MDHEN and CDR2 SYDVKM. Between the trimmed V and J ends, which lost 3 bases and 4 bases, there was a span of 12 bases. The CDR3 has 14 amino acids. Written as DNA, the CDR3 is TGTGCCAGCAGTTTCAAGGGGATGGGCTATGGCTACACCTTC. The encoded protein is CASSFKGMGYGYTF.

The chain employs TRBV4-2 and TRBJ2-7; 8 bases match TRBD1. V lost 0 bases, J lost 2 bases, and 12 bases stayed unmatched. The CDR3 totals 18 residues. CDR1 and CDR2 (germline): LGHNA, YNFKEQ. CDR3 sequence: CASSQDFFEGRGPYEQYF. DNA of the CDR3: TGTGCCAGCAGCCAAGATTTTTTCGAGGGCAGGGGGCCCTACGAGCAGTACTTC.

This rearrangement joins TRBV5-1 to TRBJ1-2; 7 nucleotides align to TRBD1. The length of the CDR3 is 12 residues. CDR1 and CDR2 (germline): SGHRS, YFSETQ. V was clipped by 5 bases and J by 6 bases; unmatched bases: 4. CDR3 sequence: CASSPDRDGYTF. CDR3 coding DNA: TGCGCCAGCAGTCCCGACAGGGATGGCTACACCTTC. The full variable domain, its missing parts supplied by reference TRBV5-1 and TRBJ1-2, is KAGVTQTPRYLIKTRGQQVTLSCSPISGHRSVSWYQQTPGQGLQFLFEYFSETQRNKGNFPGRFSGRQFSNSRSEMNVSTLELGDSALYLCASSPDRDGYTFGSGTRLTVV.

V is TRBV29-1 and J is TRBJ1-1; 10 nucleotides agree with TRBD1. This CDR3 is built from 13 residues. The V gene end was trimmed by 8 bases and the J gene end by 4 bases; junction bases not matched to a gene: 7. CDR1 and CDR2 from the germline V gene are SQVTM and ANQGSEA. CDR3 residues: CSFRTGGATEAFF. The DNA for the CDR3 is TGCAGCTTTCGGACAGGGGGGGCCACTGAAGCTTTCTTT. The whole variable domain, remainder taken from reference TRBV29-1 and TRBJ1-1, is SAVISQKPSRDICQRGTSLTIQCQVDSQVTMMFWYRQQPGQSLTLIATANQGSEATYESGFVIDKFPISRPNLTFSTLTVSNMSPEDSSIYLCSFRTGGATEAFFGQGTRLTVV.

On this clone itself: Other DNA sequences in this specimen translate into the identical CDR3. This chain connects TRBV18 to TRBJ1-1; 7 bases match TRBD1. Germline V lookup: CDR1 KGHSH, CDR2 LQKENI. The J segment lost 5 bases and the V segment lost 3 bases, leaving 9 bases of the junction unmatched. This CDR3 spans 15 amino acids. CDR3 in amino acids: CASSPRQGEGTEAFF. DNA of the CDR3: TGTGCCAGCTCACCCCGACAGGGAGAAGGAACTGAAGCTTTCTTT. The complete variable domain, with remaining parts taken from reference TRBV18 and TRBJ1-1, reads NAGVMQNPRHLVRRRGQEARLRCSPMKGHSHVYWYRQLPEEGLKFMVYLQKENIIDESGMPKERFSAEFPKEGPSILRIQQVVRGDSAAYFCASSPRQGEGTEAFFGQGTRLTVV.

This sequence joins TRBV5-1 and TRBJ1-6; D not certain. CDR3 length: 14 amino acids. The ends were cut back, 2 bases at V and 10 bases at J, with 13 bases in the middle. The germline V gene encodes CDR1 SGHRS and CDR2 YFSETQ. The CDR3 sequence: CASSFGGGGSPLHF. The CDR3 region has the DNA TGCGCCAGCAGCTTCGGCGGCGGAGGGTCACCCCTCCACTTT.

This sequence joins TRBV27 and TRBJ2-1; 11 bases line up with TRBD2. The ends lost 6 bases at V and 10 bases at J; junction bases unmatched: 8. This CDR3 is built from 14 residues. Germline-derived CDR1 and CDR2 are MNHEY and SMNVEV (reference sequence). The CDR3 DNA sequence: TGTGCCAGCAGCAGACTAGCGGGGAGGGACGAGCAGTTCTTC. Amino acids: CASSRLAGRDEQFF.

CDR3 nucleotide sequence: TGTGCCAGCAGCCCCCGGGACGGACAGTACCAAGAGACCCAGTACTTC. Translation gives CASSPRDGQYQETQYF. This chain joins TRBV14 and TRBJ2-5; TRBD1 might be the D (6 bases). CDR1 is SGHDN, CDR2 FVKESK, per germline. The CDR3 covers 16 residues. V lost 4 bases and J lost 0, with 15 bases in between.

CDR3 DNA sequence: TGTGCCACACGCAAAGGAACAGTGAACTCTTATAGCAATCAGCCCCAGCATTTT. Amino acid sequence: CATRKGTVNSYSNQPQHF. The rearrangement joins TRBV19 to TRBJ1-5, with D hard to call. Trimming removed 10 bases at V and 0 bases at J, with 25 bases between. This CDR3 is built from 18 residues. Germline CDR1 is LNHDA and CDR2 is SQIVND (reference sequence). The variable domain in full, with the rest retrieved from reference TRBV19 and TRBJ1-5, is DGGITQSPKYLFRKEGQNVTLSCEQNLNHDAMYWYRQDPGQGLRLIYYSQIVNDFQKGDIAEGYSVSREKKESFPLTVTSAQKNPTAFYLCATRKGTVNSYSNQPQHFGDGTRLSIL.

The V call is TRBV15, the J call TRBJ2-7; D may be TRBD1 (5 bases). Trimming left V 1 base short and J 2 bases short, with 9 bases between. CDR1 and CDR2 (germline): LNHNV, YYDKDF (reference sequence). CDR3 length: 14 amino acids. CDR3 region: CATSRVGRAYEQYF. The CDR3 nucleotides are TGTGCCACCAGCAGAGTTGGCAGGGCCTACGAGCAGTACTTC.

This sequence joins TRBV5-1 and TRBJ1-1; 7 bases are shared with TRBD1. The ends lost 0 bases at V and 1 base at J; junction bases unmatched: 12. The CDR3 length is 18 residues. CDR1 is SGHRS, CDR2 YFSETQ, per germline. The DNA for the CDR3 is TGCGCCAGCAGCTTGGCCGCGACAGGGCCATCCACGAACACTGAAGCTTTCTTT. Translating it yields CASSLAATGPSTNTEAFF.

This chain connects TRBV3-1 (or the pseudogene TRBV3-2) to TRBJ1-2, with TRBD1 matching over 8 bases. This CDR3 spans 15 amino acids. The germline CDR1 and CDR2 sequences are LGHDT and YNNKEL (reference sequence). The trim removed 1 base at V and 3 bases at J, leaving 4 bases unmatched. CDR3 residues: CASSQGTGLYYGYTF. The CDR3 coding sequence is TGTGCCAGCAGCCAAGGGACAGGGCTATACTATGGCTACACCTTC.